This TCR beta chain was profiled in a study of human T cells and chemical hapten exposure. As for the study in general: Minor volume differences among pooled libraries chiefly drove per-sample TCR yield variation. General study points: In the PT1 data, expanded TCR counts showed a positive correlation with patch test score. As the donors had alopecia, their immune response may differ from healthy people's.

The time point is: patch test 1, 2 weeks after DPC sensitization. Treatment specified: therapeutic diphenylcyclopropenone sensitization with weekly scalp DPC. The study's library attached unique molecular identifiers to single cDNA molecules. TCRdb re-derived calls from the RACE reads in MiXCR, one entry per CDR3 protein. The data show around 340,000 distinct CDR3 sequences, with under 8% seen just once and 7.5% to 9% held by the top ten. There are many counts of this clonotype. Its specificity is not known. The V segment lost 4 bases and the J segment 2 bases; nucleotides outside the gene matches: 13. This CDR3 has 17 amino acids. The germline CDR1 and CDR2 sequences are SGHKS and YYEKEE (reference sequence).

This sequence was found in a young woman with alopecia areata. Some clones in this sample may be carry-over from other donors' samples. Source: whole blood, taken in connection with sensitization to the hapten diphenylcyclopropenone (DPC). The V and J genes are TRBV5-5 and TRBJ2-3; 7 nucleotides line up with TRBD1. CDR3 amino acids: CASSLSLDRIFTDTQYF. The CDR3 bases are TGTGCCAGCAGCCTTTCTCTGGACAGGATATTCACAGATACGCAGTATTTT.